This section outlines one TCR beta chain sequence together with its context. As yet, its antigen is unknown. Germline CDR1 reads SGHDT; CDR2 reads YYEEEE. CDR3 length: 15 amino acids. After removal of 0 bases from V and 4 bases from J, the junction contained 6 bases not matched to a gene. This sample is part of a study of cytomegalovirus exposure and HLA in healthy donors. Overall study results and limits: Common viral pathogens seemed, in a later analysis, to connect with several of the most significant clusters. According to a later analysis, donors in an Asian-associated ancestry cluster reportedly had fewer N-insertions than the roughly 660-donor mean. As a later analysis revealed, most CMV-associated TCR beta chains appeared HLA-restricted.

The PCR contained 60 Vbeta and 13 Jbeta primers. Method: immunoSEQ multiplex PCR; TCRdb's copy keeps in-frame clones and lacks some. Among over 120,000 clones listed, roughly 71% were seen once. The sequence was obtained from a man aged 25 to 40 in good health and CMV-seronegative. This sequence joins TRBV5-6 and TRBJ1-1; 7 bases are a match to TRBD1. Input material: PBMCs. CDR3 sequence (DNA): TGTGCCAGCAGCTTGGGACAGGGTTGGGGCACTGAAGCTTTCTTT. Amino acid sequence: CASSLGQGWGTEAFF.